This entry lists 4 T cell receptor beta chains sequenced from one sample in a study of T cells after yellow fever vaccination. TCRdb reanalysed the 5' RACE reads using MiXCR and keeps one entry per CDR3 protein. This table has 150,000 to 200,000 distinct CDR3 sequences, about 7% appearing once. Sequenced material: CD4+ T cells sorted from PBMCs, taken 5 to 6 days after the first yellow fever vaccination. The receptor set was obtained from a man aged 18 to 29 who received the YFV17D yellow fever vaccine.

Many counts were recorded for this clonotype. The gene calls are TRBV7-6 and TRBJ2-1, with TRBD2 matching over 13 bases. CDR1 is SGHVS and CDR2 is FNYEAQ in the germline V gene. The CDR3 is made up of 16 amino acids. The V segment lost 3 bases and the J segment 6 bases; nucleotides outside the gene matches: 5. CDR3 nucleotide sequence: TGTGCCAGCAGCTTCGTCGGGACTAGCGGGGCCAATGAGCAGTTCTTC. It yields the protein CASSFVGTSGANEQFF.

In this sample, this clonotype turned up a few times. The rearrangement links TRBV7-2 to TRBJ1-5; D is uncertain. V was shortened by 1 base and J by 7 bases, with 14 bases between the two germline ends. The CDR3 is 15 amino acids. CDR1 and CDR2 from the germline V gene are SGHTA and FQGNSA. The CDR3 DNA reads as TGTGCCAGCAGCTTAGGGACCCTCAGATGGCAGCCCCAGCATTTT. Its translation: CASSLGTLRWQPQHF.

This clonotype was counted only a few times. The J gene is TRBJ2-3, the V gene TRBV12-3 or TRBV12-4; perhaps D is TRBD1 or TRBD2 (5 bases each). Trimming pared 7 bases from V and 0 bases from J, leaving 11 bases between. This CDR3 has 14 residues. CDR3 loop: CASTRDPSTDTQYF. The CDR3 coding sequence is TGTGCCAGCACCCGGGACCCTAGCACAGATACGCAGTATTTT.

The chain combines TRBV20-1 with TRBJ2-7, with D uncertain. The V end was cut by 2 bases, the J end by 2 bases, with 13 bases between. Looked up from germline, CDR1 is DFQATT and CDR2 is SNEGSKA (reference sequence). The CDR3 runs 14 residues. This CDR3 reads CSARKSDVAYEQYF. The DNA for the CDR3 is TGCAGTGCTAGAAAGTCTGACGTCGCCTACGAGCAGTACTTC.